A selection of T cell receptor beta chains follows, all from one sample in a study of blood T cell repertoires in COVID-19. Using immunoSEQ multiplex PCR, the repertoire was profiled, and TCRdb retains in-frame clones only, with some absent. The sample has approximately 140,000 clones; 75% to 90% are singletons. The sequencing input was peripheral blood. These TCRs come from a woman aged 55 to 70 with active or convalescent COVID-19. The CDR3 runs from the conserved cysteine through the conserved F or W. D genes are given only for firm matches. A clone size is listed for some rows: how often the clone was seen (once, few, many), or a class if it is expanded.

d_call j_call clone_size v_call cdr3_nt cdr3_aa
TRBD1 TRBJ2-5 - TRBV18 TGTGCCAGCTCACCACAGACAGGGTACCAAGAGACCCAGTACTTC CASSPQTGYQETQYF
- TRBJ1-2 - TRBV30 TGTGCCTGGAGTCATGGGCGTGGCTACACCTTC CAWSHGRGYTF
- TRBJ2-5 - TRBV18 TGTGCCAGCTCAGGCGGGACAGCGCAAGAGACCCAGTACTTC CASSGGTAQETQYF
TRBD1 TRBJ1-2 - TRBV2 TGTGCCAGCAGTCCCGACAGGGGAAGGAGCTATGGCTACACCTTC CASSPDRGRSYGYTF
- TRBJ1-1 - TRBV27 TGTGCCAGCAGTTTATCGGCAGGGCTGAACACTGAAGCTTTCTTT CASSLSAGLNTEAFF
TRBD1 TRBJ2-1 - TRBV7-9 TGTGCCAGCAGCGCCCGGGACAGATCTTACAATGAGCAGTTCTTC CASSARDRSYNEQFF
- TRBJ2-2 - TRBV11-3 TGTGCCAGCAGCTTAGTCGGGGGGCGGGACACCGGGGAGCTGTTTTTT CASSLVGGRDTGELFF
TRBD2 TRBJ2-3 once TRBV5-5 TGTGCCAGCAGCTTGGGACTAGCGGGGGGTATAGATACGCAGTATTTT CASSLGLAGGIDTQYF
TRBD1 TRBJ1-5 - TRBV7-8 TGTGCCAGCAGCTTAGCTCGGACAGGGAGCAATCAGCCCCAGCATTTT CASSLARTGSNQPQHF
- TRBJ2-7 - TRBV6-2/TRBV6-3 TGTGCCAGCAGTTACAGGGGTTACGAGCAGTACTTC CASSYRGYEQYF
TRBD1 TRBJ1-1 - TRBV18 TGTGCCAGCTCACCATCTGGACAGGTCTACACTGAAGCTTTCTTT CASSPSGQVYTEAFF
TRBD1 TRBJ2-3 - TRBV12-3/TRBV12-4 TGTGCCAGCAGCCCGACAGGGGCAGATACGCAGTATTTT CASSPTGADTQYF
TRBD1 TRBJ1-4 - TRBV5-8 TGTGCCAGCAGCTTGGTAAGGACCGGGACAGGCGAAAAACTGTTTTTT CASSLVRTGTGEKLFF
TRBD2 TRBJ2-7 - TRBV19 TGTGCCAGTAGTATCGGGGGGGGAGGACAGTACGAGCAGTACTTC CASSIGGGGQYEQYF
- TRBJ1-1 - TRBV6-2/TRBV6-3 TGTGCCAGCAGTTACAATACAGGCTTAACCCTCACTGAAGCTTTCTTT CASSYNTGLTLTEAFF
TRBD1 TRBJ1-3 - TRBV2 TGTGCCAGCAGTGGACAGGGCCTATCCAATGGAAACACCATATATTTT CASSGQGLSNGNTIYF
- TRBJ2-5 - TRBV2 TGTGCCAGCACCACTAGGGCGGACGAGACCCAGTACTTC CASTTRADETQYF
- TRBJ2-3 - TRBV11-2 TGTGCCAGCAGCTTAGCGCGACGGACTAGCACAGATACGCAGTATTTT CASSLARRTSTDTQYF
TRBD1 TRBJ1-5 - TRBV6-6 TGTGCCACTACAGGGGGCTTACGCAATCAGCCCCAGCATTTT CATTGGLRNQPQHF
TRBD1 TRBJ1-1 - TRBV6-4 TGTGCCAACCTTCCCCGGACAGGGTACACTGAAGCTTTCTTT CANLPRTGYTEAFF
- TRBJ1-2 - TRBV30 TGTGCCTGGAGTGTGGGGCCGAACTATGGCTACACCTTC CAWSVGPNYGYTF
TRBD2 TRBJ2-2 - TRBV4-3 TGCGCCAGCAACTCGGGGGGTATCAACACCGGGGAGCTGTTTTTT CASNSGGINTGELFF
TRBD1 TRBJ2-4 - TRBV19 TGTGCCAGTACCGGACAGGGGGCAAATTACAAAAACATTCAGTACTTC CASTGQGANYKNIQYF
- TRBJ1-5 - TRBV7-8 TGTGCCAGCAGCTTAGTAGGGGGAAGGGGCAATCAGCCCCAGCATTTT CASSLVGGRGNQPQHF
- TRBJ2-1 - TRBV7-8 TGTGCCAGCAGCTCCCTTCAGTGGAATGAGCAGTTCTTC CASSSLQWNEQFF
- TRBJ2-7 - TRBV5-4 TGTGCCAGCAGTCACCGGGATGCCCTCTACGAGCAGTACTTC CASSHRDALYEQYF
TRBD1 TRBJ1-3 few TRBV5-6 TGTGCCAGCAGCGGGACAGAGAACCTTGGAAACACCATATATTTT CASSGTENLGNTIYF
- TRBJ1-2 - TRBV5-4 TGTGCCAGCACCAATCGTCCCAGGGCAGGGGATGGCTACACCTTC CASTNRPRAGDGYTF
- TRBJ1-5 - TRBV19 TGTGCCAGTATTCGGACGGGGGATCCCAATAGCAATCAGCCCCAGCATTTT CASIRTGDPNSNQPQHF
- TRBJ2-7 - TRBV7-9 TGTGCCAGCAGCTTATCGCCCGGGATTAGCCGATCCTACGAGCAGTACTTC CASSLSPGISRSYEQYF
TRBD1 TRBJ2-1 - TRBV11-2 TGTGCCAGCAGCCATATTCGGGGACAGGGGTGGAATGAGCAGTTCTTC CASSHIRGQGWNEQFF
- TRBJ1-2 - TRBV11-2 TGTGCCAGCAGCTTAGTCGGGGTTGGTGGCTACACCTTC CASSLVGVGGYTF
- TRBJ2-4 - TRBV5-4 TGTGCCAGCAGCGGGGACTCATTCGGCATTCAGTACTTC CASSGDSFGIQYF
- TRBJ2-3 once TRBV9 TGTGCCAGCAGCGTTTCGGGGCGGGGCGAGCGCACGCAGTATTTT CASSVSGRGERTQYF
TRBD2 TRBJ2-3 - TRBV6-6 TGTGCCAGTAATCCTAGCGGGGGCCAAAGAGGTACGCAGTATTTT CASNPSGGQRGTQYF
- TRBJ1-3 - TRBV4-3 TGCGCCAGCAGCCCAGGATACGACTCTGGAAACACCATATATTTT CASSPGYDSGNTIYF
- TRBJ1-1 - TRBV19 TGTGCCAGACCCCAACTCCAGGGCGTAGGCACTGAAGCTTTCTTT CARPQLQGVGTEAFF
- TRBJ2-2 - TRBV6-5 TGTGCCAGTCGCAAGGAGGTCAACACCGGGGAGCTGTTTTTT CASRKEVNTGELFF
- TRBJ1-1 - TRBV2 TGTGCCAGCAGTGAGGGCAGGGTATACCCTGAAGCTTTCTTT CASSEGRVYPEAFF
- TRBJ2-1 - TRBV12-5 TGTGCTAGTGGTTTGGTACCCAGCGGGCAGATATACAATGAGCAGTTCTTC CASGLVPSGQIYNEQFF
- TRBJ1-1 - TRBV2 TGTGCCAGCATGAACCCCTACCAGAACACTGAAGCTTTCTTT CASMNPYQNTEAFF
TRBD1 TRBJ2-7 - TRBV5-4 TGTGCCAGCAGCTTGGCCGGGGCGAGGGGGCTAGGGGACGAGCAGTACTTC CASSLAGARGLGDEQYF
- TRBJ1-2 - TRBV7-2 TGTGCCAGCAGCTTAGGTCTAGGCAGAGAGTATGGCTACACCTTC CASSLGLGREYGYTF
TRBD1 TRBJ1-2 - TRBV6-1 TGTGCCAGCAGTGAAGGACAGGGGGCCTACTACACCTTC CASSEGQGAYYTF
TRBD2 TRBJ2-4 - TRBV3-1/TRBV3-2 TGTGCCAGCAGCCTGACTAGCGGGGGAGCCAAAAACATTCAGTACTTC CASSLTSGGAKNIQYF
- TRBJ1-3 - TRBV7-7 TGTGCTAGCAGTCAAAACTCTGGAAACACCATATATTTT CASSQNSGNTIYF